Each of the 5 T cell receptor beta chains below was sequenced from the same sample in a study of blood T cell repertoires in COVID-19. TCRdb's table, derived via immunoSEQ multiplex PCR, lists solely in-frame clones and lacks some. The repertoire holds 140,000 to 150,000 clones, with 85% to 90% as singletons. What was sequenced was peripheral blood. These receptors all come from a man aged 18 to 30 with COVID-19, enrolled during active disease.

V gene TRBV7-2 combines with J gene TRBJ1-1; no clear D. Trimming cost V 7 bases and J 1 base, with 13 bases left between them. The CDR3 runs to 14 residues. CDR1 is SGHTA and CDR2 is FQGNSA in the germline V gene. Here the CDR3 DNA reads TGTGCCAGCAACATTTCTCCCGCGAACACTGAAGCTTTCTTT. This translates into CASNISPANTEAFF.

The chain has TRBV10-3 and TRBJ2-1, with D possibly being TRBD2 (8 bases). This CDR3 is 17 amino acids long. The V end lost 5 bases, the J end lost 7 bases, and 24 bases lay between the germline ends. Germline V CDR1 and CDR2: ENHRY, SYGVKD. The CDR3 region has the DNA TGTGCCATCAGTCCAAAGACAGGGAGCGGGAGTGGTAATGAGCAGTTCTTC. This sequence encodes CAISPKTGSGSGNEQFF.

This rearrangement joins TRBV27 to TRBJ2-1, with 7 positions matching TRBD2. The CDR3 consists of 15 residues. From germline, CDR1 is MNHEY and CDR2 SMNVEV (reference sequence). Germline trimming cut 3 bases from V and 4 bases from J; bases unmatched to any gene: 6. CDR3 DNA: TGTGCCAGCAGTTTGGGACCGGGGGGATACAATGAGCAGTTCTTC. Translating gives CASSLGPGGYNEQFF.

This chain joins TRBV12-5 and TRBJ2-2; 8 bases line up with TRBD2. Germline trimming cut 1 base from V and 1 base from J; bases unmatched to any gene: 5. Germline CDR1 is LGHNT and CDR2 is FRNRAP. The CDR3 length is 17 residues. The CDR3 DNA reads TGTGCTAGTGGTTTGGCTCTTCTAGCGGGGAACACCGGGGAGCTGTTTTTT. It encodes CASGLALLAGNTGELFF.

This chain links TRBV24-1 with TRBJ2-7, with D possibly being TRBD1 (5 bases). V lost 1 base to trimming and J lost 8 bases, with 8 bases between them. This CDR3 region has 12 residues. Germline-derived CDR1 and CDR2 are KGHDR and SFDVKD. CDR3 in DNA: TGTGCCACCAGTGATTTCACAGGCCAGCAGTACTTC. Protein sequence: CATSDFTGQQYF.